The 20 T cell receptor beta chains listed next were all sequenced from one sample in a study of CD8 T cells in ankylosing spondylitis. Via MiXCR, TCRdb re-called the 5' RACE reads, giving one row per CDR3 protein. The sample has 250,000 or so distinct CDR3 sequences; around 11% are singletons. Sequencing was performed on blood, either unsorted or a sorted T cell fraction (not recorded which). All receptors come from a male donor with ankylosing spondylitis or in good health (not recorded which).

This clonotype was seen only a few times. The chain recombines TRBV11-3 with TRBJ2-7; D remains ambiguous. The CDR3 contains 11 residues. V lost 4 bases, J lost 5 bases, and 6 bases lay in between. Germline lookup yields CDR1 SGHNT and CDR2 YENEEA. The CDR3, as DNA: TGTGCCAGCAGCTCAGGCCACGAGCAGTACTTC. Encoded protein: CASSSGHEQYF. Filled out from reference TRBV11-3 and TRBJ2-7, the complete variable domain reads EAGVVQSPRYKIIEKKQPVAFWCNPISGHNTLYWYLQNLGQGPELLIRYENEEAVDDSQLPKDRFSAERLKGVDSTLKIQPAELGDSAVYLCASSSGHEQYFGPGTRLTVT.

The sample holds many counts of this clonotype. This CDR3 reads CASSDELASYNEQFF. DNA for the CDR3: TGTGCCAGTTCCGACGAGCTAGCGAGCTACAATGAGCAGTTCTTC. The V call is TRBV19, the J call TRBJ2-1; D possibly corresponds to TRBD2 (6 bases). The V and J ends lost 8 bases and 3 bases respectively, with 17 bases between them. This CDR3 contains 15 residues. Germline CDR1 and CDR2: LNHDA and SQIVND (reference sequence).

This clonotype was detected many times. The chain links TRBV29-1 to TRBJ2-3; 9 nucleotides match TRBD2. V lost 4 bases to trimming and J lost 8 bases; unmatched junction nucleotides: 10. Germline CDR1 is SQVTM and CDR2 is ANQGSEA. The CDR3 spans 14 residues. CDR3 sequence (DNA): TGCAGCGTTGTATGGGCGGGAGGGCCCGCTACGCAGTATTTT. Translated: CSVVWAGGPATQYF.

Here the CDR3 reads CASSLQENTEAFF. The CDR3 region has the DNA TGTGCCAGCAGCCTACAAGAGAACACTGAAGCTTTCTTT. The chain uses TRBV7-9 and TRBJ1-1; D unresolved. CDR1 is SEHNR and CDR2 is FQNEAQ in the germline V gene (reference sequence). The CDR3 totals 13 residues. The V end lost 5 bases, the J end lost 1 base, and 8 bases lay between the germline ends.

This CDR3 is CASSPGRGGLDEQFF. In DNA, the CDR3 is TGTGCCAGCAGCCCCGGCCGGGGGGGCCTTGATGAGCAGTTCTTC. The J gene is TRBJ2-1, the V gene TRBV7-3, with 8 positions matching TRBD2. The trim removed 5 bases at V and 8 bases at J, leaving 11 bases unmatched. The CDR3 contains 15 residues. Germline V gene data show CDR1 as SGHTA and CDR2 as FQGTGA.

This clonotype was recorded many times. The rearrangement links TRBV7-2 to TRBJ2-1, with TRBD2 matching over 11 bases. Trimming cost V 6 bases and J 8 bases; bases outside gene matches: 15. This CDR3 contains 17 residues. CDR1 and CDR2 (germline): SGHTA, FQGNSA. The CDR3 here is CASRPLAGGPILDEQFF. CDR3 in DNA: TGTGCCAGCAGGCCTCTAGCGGGAGGCCCAATTCTTGATGAGCAGTTCTTC.

This chain uses TRBV11-2 with TRBJ2-1; D call uncertain. Trimming left V 1 base short and J 4 bases short, with 11 bases between. Germline V gives CDR1 SGHAT, CDR2 FQNNGV. The CDR3 length is 15 residues. This chain's CDR3 is CASSLGIRKYNEQFF. CDR3 DNA: TGTGCCAGCAGCTTAGGTATTAGAAAGTACAATGAGCAGTTCTTC.

In its sample, this clonotype was seen many times. The rearrangement uses TRBV10-3 and TRBJ2-7; no clear D gene. Looked up from germline, CDR1 is ENHRY and CDR2 is SYGVKD. Trimming removed 11 bases from V and 4 bases from J, with 18 bases in between. The CDR3 totals 13 residues. In nucleotides, the CDR3 is TGTGCCGGATCGGCGGACCGGAATTACGAGCAGTACTTC. As protein: CAGSADRNYEQYF.

Worth noting for this clonotype: A much larger clone differs from this one at a single base, so this may be a read error. The genes are TRBV7-9 and TRBJ2-2; the D is unclear. In germline, CDR1 is SEHNR, CDR2 FQNEAQ (reference sequence). Trimming removed 5 bases from V and 5 bases from J, with 0 bases in between. This CDR3 is 10 amino acids long. DNA for the CDR3: TGTGCCAGCAGCACCGGGGAGCTGTTTTTT. Translated, it gives CASSTGELFF.

The chain links TRBV5-1 to TRBJ2-2; D remains ambiguous. The CDR3 is 14 amino acids. The germline V and J ends were trimmed by 4 bases and 3 bases, with 10 bases remaining between them. CDR1 is SGHRS, CDR2 YFSETQ, per germline. The CDR3 loop is CASSTGADTGELFF. The CDR3 DNA sequence: TGCGCCAGCAGCACGGGTGCTGACACCGGGGAGCTGTTTTTT.

The rearrangement links TRBV3-1 to TRBJ2-3; D uncertain. This CDR3 spans 15 amino acids. V dropped 0 bases and J dropped 0 bases, with 7 bases sitting between them. CDR1 LGHDT and CDR2 YNNKEL come from the germline V gene (reference sequence). For the CDR3, the DNA is TGTGCCAGCAGCCAAGATGGGATTAGCACAGATACGCAGTATTTT. Its protein product is CASSQDGISTDTQYF.

This clonotype was observed many times. The rearrangement links TRBV20-1 to TRBJ1-2; unclear D gene. V was shortened by 6 bases and J by 4 bases, with 15 bases between the two germline ends. This CDR3 has 13 residues. Germline V CDR1 and CDR2: DFQATT, SNEGSKA (reference sequence). The CDR3 region has the DNA TGCAGTGCCGTTATGAGCGAGGCCTATGGCTACACCTTC. Translation gives CSAVMSEAYGYTF.

This clonotype turned up a few times. The V call is TRBV6-4, the J call TRBJ1-2; TRBD1 aligns across 9 bases. The CDR3 covers 15 residues. Trimming cost V 3 bases and J 6 bases; bases outside gene matches: 8. The germline CDR1 and CDR2 sequences are MRHNA and SNTAGT. The CDR3 spells CASSEKPTGGNGYTF. CDR3 sequence (DNA): TGTGCCAGCAGTGAAAAGCCTACAGGGGGCAATGGCTACACCTTC.

This clonotype came up many times. The chain links TRBV15 to TRBJ2-1, with TRBD2 identical over 8 bases. Germline V CDR1 and CDR2: LNHNV, YYDKDF (reference sequence). V gave up 5 bases and J gave up 7 bases; unmatched junction bases: 13. This CDR3 has 16 residues. CDR3 residues: CATSGRLGGRRNEQFF. DNA of the CDR3: TGTGCCACCAGCGGCCGACTAGGCGGGAGGAGGAATGAGCAGTTCTTC.

This clonotype has ten or more counts. This sequence joins TRBV7-2 and TRBJ2-7; D perhaps matches TRBD1 (6 bases). The CDR3 contains 13 residues. V shed 8 bases and J shed 1 base, with 12 bases lying between them. Germline CDR1 SGHTA, CDR2 FQGNSA. This CDR3 reads CASVWGPSYEQYF. In DNA, the CDR3 is TGTGCCAGCGTATGGGGGCCGTCCTACGAGCAGTACTTC.

This clonotype has a count of ten or more. The chain combines TRBV29-1 with TRBJ2-7; 7 bases align to TRBD1. CDR1 SQVTM and CDR2 ANQGSEA come from the germline V gene. Trimming removed 6 bases from V and 6 bases from J; junction bases left unmatched: 11. CDR3 size: 13 residues. For the CDR3, the DNA is TGCAGCGTCGAGAGTGGACAGGTCGGCGAGCAGTACTTC. Amino acid sequence: CSVESGQVGEQYF.

The chain links TRBV10-3 to TRBJ2-7, with D perhaps TRBD2 (6 bases). Trimming stripped 3 bases from V and 4 bases from J, with 13 bases between. Germline V gives CDR1 ENHRY, CDR2 SYGVKD. There are 14 residues in the CDR3. This chain's CDR3 is CAISDVGSRYEQYF. The CDR3, as DNA: TGTGCCATCAGTGATGTCGGGAGTCGGTACGAGCAGTACTTC.

The sample holds a few counts of this clonotype. This chain connects TRBV20-1 to TRBJ1-5, with D unresolved. Germline V CDR1 and CDR2: DFQATT, SNEGSKA (reference sequence). CDR3 length equals 15 residues. The germline V and J ends were trimmed by 6 bases and 0 bases, with 15 bases remaining between them. CDR3 sequence (DNA): TGCAGTGCCCGAACTTCGACCTATAGCAATCAGCCCCAGCATTTT. Its protein product is CSARTSTYSNQPQHF.

This clonotype has a handful of counts. The V call is TRBV30, the J call TRBJ2-7; D gene unclear. The CDR3 is made up of 11 amino acids. V was clipped by 2 bases and J by 4 bases, with 6 bases between them. The germline gives CDR1 GTSNPN, CDR2 SVGIG (reference sequence). CDR3 loop: CAWSFNYEQYF. CDR3 nucleotides: TGTGCCTGGAGTTTCAATTACGAGCAGTACTTC. The full variable domain, completed using reference TRBV30 and TRBJ2-7, is SQTIHQWPATLVQPVGSPLSLECTVEGTSNPNLYWYRQAAGRGLQLLFYSVGIGQISSEVPQNLSASRPQDRQFILSSKKLLLSDSGFYLCAWSFNYEQYFGPGTRLTVT.

The chain joins TRBV27 to TRBJ1-5; tentative D call: TRBD1 (6 bases). V lost 5 bases and J lost 7, with 15 bases in between. From germline, CDR1 is MNHEY and CDR2 SMNVEV (reference sequence). The CDR3 is 14 residues long. The CDR3 is CASSRAGVGQPQHF. In DNA form, the CDR3 reads TGTGCCAGCAGTCGTGCAGGGGTGGGCCAGCCCCAGCATTTT.